This T cell receptor (beta chain) was recovered during a study of shared clonotypes between healthy human individuals. Study in general: There were three CD4 naive, three CD4 memory, two CD8 naive and one CD8 memory plates per donor.

CD45RO-negative, CCR7-selected cells formed the naive CD8 fraction, which excluded terminally differentiated effector memory CD45RA+ cells. Study findings and constraints: Generally, naive subsets came out with larger estimated richness than memory subsets.

CDR3 size: 13 residues. Germline assignment: CDR1 LNHNV and CDR2 YYDKDF (reference sequence). V was shortened by 5 bases and J by 4 bases, with 11 bases between the two germline ends. Assay execution proceeded at the deep level. Splitting of each subset's genomic DNA was done evenly across several immunoSEQ plates. Clones were read by immunoSEQ multiplex PCR, and TCRdb kept only the in-frame ones, dropping some. The sample shows roughly 2 million clones, roughly 94% of them seen only once. Concerning this clone itself: Its antigen is not identified.

The gene calls are TRBV15 and TRBJ1-2; no firm D call. Input material: naive CD8+ T cells sorted from blood. The receptor was isolated from a man between 18 and 35 years old in good health. The CDR3 loop reads CATSGLESYGYTF. CDR3 sequence (DNA): TGTGCCACCAGCGGCCTGGAATCCTATGGCTACACCTTC. The whole variable domain, remainder taken from reference TRBV15 and TRBJ1-2, is DAMVIQNPRYQVTQFGKPVTLSCSQTLNHNVMYWYQQKSSQAPKLLFHYYDKDFNNEADTPDNFQSRRPNTSFCFLDIRSPGLGDTAMYLCATSGLESYGYTFGSGTRLTVV.